The 11 T cell receptor beta chains listed next were all sequenced from one sample in a study of shared clonotypes between healthy human individuals. Repertoires were generated with immunoSEQ multiplex PCR, while TCRdb's copy carries only in-frame clones and drops some. The data show 1,500,000 or so clones, around 97% seen once. Sequenced: naive CD4+ T cells sorted from blood. Subset meaning: CD45RA+ positively selected. These receptors came from a man aged 25-45 years in good health.

The chain is built from TRBV18 and TRBJ2-7, with 9 bases lining up with TRBD1. V dropped 6 bases and J dropped 6; count of bases not matched to a gene: 6. CDR1 and CDR2 from the germline V gene are KGHSH and LQKENI. CDR3 length equals 13 residues. DNA of the CDR3: TGTGCCAGCTCTCAGGACAGGGGAGGCGAGCAGTACTTC. Protein product: CASSQDRGGEQYF.

The chain recombines TRBV7-9 with TRBJ2-7; D is possibly TRBD1 (6 bases). Trimming stripped 5 bases from V and 4 bases from J, with 24 bases between. Germline CDR1 is SEHNR and CDR2 is FQNEAQ (reference sequence). The CDR3 loop spans 17 amino acids. The CDR3, as DNA: TGTGCCAGCAGCCGACGAAGGGGGAATCTATTAGGGTACGAGCAGTACTTC. Residues: CASSRRRGNLLGYEQYF.

The rearrangement joins TRBV9 to TRBJ1-4; TRBD1 matches 9 bases. This CDR3 has 15 residues. Germline V gives CDR1 SGDLS, CDR2 YYNGEE. V was clipped by 0 bases and J by 8 bases; unmatched bases: 5. CDR3 coding DNA: TGTGCCAGCAGCGTAGCTTCTGGACAGGGGGAAAAACTGTTTTTT. It translates to CASSVASGQGEKLFF.

J is TRBJ2-7 and V is TRBV19, with a weak D call TRBD2 (6 bases). Germline values: CDR1 LNHDA, CDR2 SQIVND (reference sequence). The CDR3 runs 16 residues. V was pared by 1 base and J by 2 bases, with 15 bases between. The CDR3 region has the DNA TGTGCCAGTAGTATAGGGCTTAGCGGAGTAGCCTACGAGCAGTACTTC. Residues: CASSIGLSGVAYEQYF.

V gene TRBV7-2 combines with J gene TRBJ2-3; 11 nucleotides match TRBD2. V gave up 5 bases and J gave up 8 bases; unmatched junction bases: 12. This CDR3 spans 16 amino acids. Germline CDR1 and CDR2: SGHTA and FQGNSA. The CDR3 DNA is TGTGCCAGCAGCCCCAGGTTAGCGGGAGGGCGGCGTACGCAGTATTTT. Translation: CASSPRLAGGRRTQYF.

V is TRBV5-4 and J is TRBJ2-7, with 8 bases aligning to TRBD2. The CDR3 has 15 amino acids. J lost 1 base, V lost 4 bases, and 7 bases had no gene match. Germline values: CDR1 SGHNT, CDR2 YYREEE (reference sequence). The DNA for the CDR3 is TGTGCCAGCAGCCCTACTAGCGGATTTTCCTACGAGCAGTACTTC. Its protein product is CASSPTSGFSYEQYF.

This chain connects TRBV5-1 to TRBJ1-2; D ambiguous. Trimming shortened V by 1 base and J by 8 bases, and 15 bases separated the two germline ends. The germline CDR1 and CDR2 sequences are SGHRS and YFSETQ. CDR3 size: 14 residues. CDR3: CASSLWSQEDGYTF. DNA for the CDR3: TGCGCCAGCAGCTTGTGGAGCCAGGAGGACGGCTACACCTTC. The full variable domain, completed using reference TRBV5-1 and TRBJ1-2, is KAGVTQTPRYLIKTRGQQVTLSCSPISGHRSVSWYQQTPGQGLQFLFEYFSETQRNKGNFPGRFSGRQFSNSRSEMNVSTLELGDSALYLCASSLWSQEDGYTFGSGTRLTVV.

The chain uses TRBV18 and TRBJ1-3; the D gene is possibly TRBD1 (5 bases). Germline V gene sequence: CDR1 KGHSH, CDR2 LQKENI. V shed 3 bases and J shed 2 bases, with 11 bases lying between them. The CDR3 length is 15 residues. CDR3 in amino acids: CASSPLGVAGNTIYF. The CDR3, as DNA: TGTGCCAGCTCACCCCTGGGGGTAGCTGGAAACACCATATATTTT.

The V gene is TRBV7-2, the J gene TRBJ2-2; D remains unclear. CDR3 length: 14 residues. The V gene's germline CDR1 is SGHTA and CDR2 FQGNSA. Trimming pared 8 bases from V and 3 bases from J, leaving 13 bases between. In DNA, the CDR3 is TGTGCCAGCGGACGTCTGGGCGACACCGGGGAGCTGTTTTTT. Translating gives CASGRLGDTGELFF.

The chain is built from TRBV20-1 and TRBJ2-7; no definite D call. V was cut by 6 bases and J by 6 bases, with 12 bases left in between. Germline V CDR1 and CDR2: DFQATT, SNEGSKA (reference sequence). CDR3 length equals 11 residues. In nucleotides, the CDR3 is TGCAGTGCATGGACGTCGAGCGAGCAGTACTTC. As protein: CSAWTSSEQYF.

This chain joins TRBV15 and TRBJ1-2, with D possibly being TRBD1 (5 bases). CDR3 length equals 14 residues. The germline CDR1 and CDR2 sequences are LNHNV and YYDKDF (reference sequence). V was shortened by 1 base and J by 8 bases, with 14 bases between the two germline ends. CDR3 region: CATSRGSGAGGYTF. For the CDR3, the DNA is TGTGCCACCAGCAGAGGGTCCGGGGCAGGCGGCTACACCTTC. Together with reference TRBV15 and TRBJ1-2, the CDR3 gives the full variable domain: DAMVIQNPRYQVTQFGKPVTLSCSQTLNHNVMYWYQQKSSQAPKLLFHYYDKDFNNEADTPDNFQSRRPNTSFCFLDIRSPGLGDTAMYLCATSRGSGAGGYTFGSGTRLTVV.